What follows describes a single TCR beta chain. Its recognized antigen is unknown. The sample holds no much larger clone one base away, and base qualities are not on file. The method behind the library was the immunoSEQ multiplex PCR assay. For the multiplex PCR, a mixture combining 60 forward primers for TCR Vbeta segments and 13 reverse primers for TCR Jbeta segments was used. A multiplex PCR assay on genomic DNA amplified the CDR3 region of rearranged TCR beta genes. On the Illumina HiSeq System, the amplified TCR beta libraries were sequenced as 87-base-pair reads. Per the source publication's procedure: A later analysis counted tens of millions of unique TCR beta chains across the 650 to 700 repertoires, and approximately 11 million of these chains were shared by at least two donors. A nearest-neighbor algorithm error-corrected the raw reads and collapsed the reads into unique sequences, merging closely related sequences to remove PCR and sequencing errors. Alignment of CDR3 sequences to IMGT reference sequences was used to assign V, D and J gene segments. For a sequence to be retained, a match of at least six nucleotides to both a V gene segment and a J gene segment was required. A rearrangement counted as productive if the CDR3 had no stop codons and remained in frame with V and J, and every other rearrangement counted as non-productive. CDR3 was defined according to IMGT convention as the region running from the second conserved V-encoded cysteine to the conserved J-encoded phenylalanine. In an earlier analysis of more than 550 of the donors, sequences lacking an unambiguous match to a single V gene segment were excluded. In an earlier analysis of 587 of the donors, a V segment was called functional when productive rearrangements were above 56.7%, and segregating when the standard deviation between donors exceeded 5%. A statistical classification framework was built for diagnosing cytomegalovirus status from the catalog of TCR beta chain sequences. In a later analysis, TCR nucleotide sequences were compared against IMGT/GENE-DB human TR gene sequences so that V and J genes could be assigned. The TCRdist pipeline was used in a later analysis to assign CDR3 sequences and most-parsimonious VDJ recombination scenarios. In a later analysis, each TCR beta chain was defined by its CDR3 amino acid sequence together with its V-gene family, and reads lacking a unique V-gene family were excluded. A later analysis removed 600 or so highly shared, low-generation-probability nucleotide sequences to deal with suspected cross-contamination and a sequencing artifact. A later analysis calculated a clonal expansion index for each public chain from normalized within-repertoire ranks of inferred template counts. A later analysis computed generation probabilities with a VDJ recombination model fitted to out-of-frame rearrangements, and checked the results against IGoR. In a later analysis, TCR-TCR, TCR-HLA and TCR-CMV co-occurrence was scored with hypergeometric tests, and a repertoire-size bias correction was applied to TCR pairs. In a later analysis, false discovery rates were estimated by permuting HLA or CMV assignments 20 times. In a later analysis, co-occurring TCRs were grouped with DBSCAN, and TCRdist sequence similarity was added when clustering was performed within HLA-allele-positive subsets. Co-occurrence clustering excluded repertoires with fewer than 30,000 or more than 120,000 public chains, plus five with anomalous nucleotide sharing. TCRdb carries this immuneACCESS record with in-frame sequences only. Its versions omit some clonotypes, under half of them owing to an unresolved V gene in the studies checked, with the rest unexplained. That table supplies the V and J calls and clone size; D and trimming were determined from the DNA. This sample comprises about 190,000 clones, roughly three quarters of them detected only once. 1.6% of the sample is taken by the ten largest.

The cohort comprised fewer than 750 healthy bone marrow donors. All cohort members were sampled while nominally healthy, although unrecorded immune exposures were likely present. The donor was CMV seronegative and was included in the group of about 400 seronegative cohort members. A peripheral blood sample was collected from each donor, and TCR beta sequencing was performed on peripheral blood mononuclear cells. The Qiagen DNeasy Blood Extraction Kit was used to extract genomic DNA from the blood cell samples. This entry belongs to a study of cytomegalovirus exposure and HLA in healthy donors listed by TCRdb under 2017. Notes on the research overall: An earlier analysis of some 550 of the donors reported approximately 290 Gb of sequence data and around 110 million unique TCR beta sequences from 150 million to 200 million T cells. An early release that covered approximately 600 HLA-typed donors contained approximately 300 gigabases of sequencing data and tens of millions of unique TCR sequences. The genetic ancestry cluster associated with self-reported Caucasian donors included over 65% of the 350 to 500 genotyped donors. The study aimed to test whether signatures of past pathogen exposure could be identified by cataloging public T cell receptors. The study profiled the T cell repertoires of 550 to 700 subjects by immunosequencing and related them to cytomegalovirus serostatus. In addition to the first cohort of several hundred subjects, a separate validation cohort of approximately 130 different subjects was used. To predict cytomegalovirus infection status, the study brought together high-throughput TCR immunosequencing, statistical association of individual TCRs with disease status, and machine learning. In a later analysis, previously published TCR beta repertoires from about 670 donors were re-analyzed and high-resolution HLA genotyping was added so that TCR occurrence patterns could be studied. Rather than using new phenotypic data, the later analysis identified candidate immune exposures from TCR beta sequences and from how often those sequences occurred across donors. An earlier analysis of 587 of the donors used high-throughput TCR beta sequencing to judge whether each TCR beta V gene segment behaved as functional or pseudogenic. Donor age, sex, ethnicity and CMV serostatus were compiled alongside the repertoire data. A later genetic analysis took genome-wide SNP genotypes for about three fifths of the 666 donors and used that subset as a discovery cohort. All discovery cohort repertoires had been generated on a single sequencing platform. HLA typing covered class I and class II loci at four-digit resolution. Typing coverage varied by locus: roughly 629-640 donors for A, B, C, DRB1 and DQB1; more than 500 for DQA1; approximately 570 for DPA1; roughly 450 for DPB1. Roughly five DR-DQ haplotypes were treated as single units for association and clustering because of strong linkage in the cohort. Among some 410 genotyped donors of the cohort, an average of 235,054 unique TCR beta nucleotide sequences were sequenced per donor, roughly a sixth of them non-productive.

General findings and caveats noted by the study authors: According to a later analysis, most CMV-associated TCR beta chains appeared to be HLA-restricted, and the HLA associations seemed to be driven largely by CMV exposure. In the study, 150 to 200 TCR beta chains were listed as associated with cytomegalovirus. This cohort had only TCR beta chains sequenced, and the lack of alpha or paired-chain data limited which features could be detected. The authors suggested that the approach could potentially be extended to other disease states and immunological phenotypes. A later analysis reported that several top co-occurrence clusters appeared linked to parvovirus B19, influenza, CMV and Epstein-Barr virus. In a later analysis, HLA-associated TCR beta chains were found to be more clonally expanded and to have lower generation probabilities than equally common non-associated chains. The presence/absence analyses assumed that sequencing depth was roughly uniform across donors, and that assumption may not be true. According to a later genetic analysis, donors in an Asian-associated ancestry cluster had fewer N-insertions in productive TCRs than the roughly 700-donor mean. At a false discovery rate of 0.05, a later analysis linked 15,000 to 20,000 TCR beta sequences to specific HLA alleles. An association between a missense DCLRE1C variant and V-gene and J-gene trimming of TCR beta chains was found in a later genetic analysis and replicated in an independent cohort. Roughly 17 rarely observed V segments, including chromosome 9 orphons, were excluded from the earlier analysis of some 590 of the donors because counts were too low. The sequencing pipeline was judged likely to have produced a cluster of highly shared sequence variants as a technical artifact. Most TCR sequences were observed very rarely across donors, whereas some public TCRs were present in many individuals. An earlier analysis of 450 to 750 of the donors showed that most TCR beta V segments appeared in productive rearrangements either about 87% or about 30% of the time, which broadly matched IMGT annotations. Correlated functional status among segregating V segments might reflect linkage disequilibrium, but an unknown experimental factor could not be ruled out. In a later analysis, TCR association rates were found to vary across HLA loci, with the most associated TCRs seen for DRB1 alleles and the fewest for HLA-C alleles. A further reported finding was that TCR beta sequences accurately predicted the HLA-A and HLA-B alleles for most subjects in the first cohort. Because HLA typing was missing for some donors at each locus, association tests included only the typed subset. The classifier was reported to diagnose cytomegalovirus status with high specificity and sensitivity in both the original cohort and the validation cohort. When HLA alleles, especially DR and DQ, strongly co-occurred, TCR associations were difficult to assign to individual alleles. The only immune exposure information available for the cohort was CMV serostatus. In vitro tests confirmed that three of the cytomegalovirus-associated TCR beta chains recognize cytomegalovirus antigens.

The sample consisted of PBMCs. This TCR derives from a woman aged 50 to 60 in good health and CMV-seronegative.

The DNA reads TGCGCCAGCAGAGCACTAGCGGGTCCCCATGAGCAGTTCTTC. Its translation reads: CASRALAGPHEQFF. Recombination connected TRBV4-3 to TRBJ2-1; 9 central nucleotides agree with TRBD2. Germline trimming: 6 bases from V, 8 bases from J; junction bases outside gene matches: 8. Sequences LGHNA (CDR1) and YSLEER (CDR2) are obtained from the germline V gene. The CDR3, from cysteine to phenylalanine, totals 14 residues. The read is trimmed to its CDR3 DNA, 42 bases read in frame from base 1.